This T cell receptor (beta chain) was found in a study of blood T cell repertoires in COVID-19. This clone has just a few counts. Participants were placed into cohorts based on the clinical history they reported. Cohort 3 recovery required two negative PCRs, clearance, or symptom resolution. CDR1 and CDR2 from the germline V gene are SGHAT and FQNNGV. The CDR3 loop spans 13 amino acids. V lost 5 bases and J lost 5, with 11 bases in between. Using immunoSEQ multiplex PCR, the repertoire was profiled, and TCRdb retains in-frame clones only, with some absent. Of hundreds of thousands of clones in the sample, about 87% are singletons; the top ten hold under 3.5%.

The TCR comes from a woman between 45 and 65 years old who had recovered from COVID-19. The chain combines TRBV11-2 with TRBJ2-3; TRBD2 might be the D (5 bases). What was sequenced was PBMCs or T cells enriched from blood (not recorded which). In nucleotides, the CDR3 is TGTGCCAGCAGCGAAACTAGAAGAGATACGCAGTATTTT. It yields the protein CASSETRRDTQYF.